This T cell receptor (beta chain) was sequenced for a study of blood T cell repertoires in COVID-19. Study summary: T cells, B-cell-depleted T cells, or PBMCs provided the cDNA or gDNA that served as material.

The table came from immunoSEQ multiplex PCR; TCRdb's copy has only in-frame clones and leaves some out. The data hold some 250,000 clones, with about four fifths observed a single time. The sequence was obtained from a man aged 35 to 55 with active or convalescent COVID-19. The sequencing input was peripheral blood.

The CDR3 sequence: CASSGGPFEKLFF. The CDR3 bases are TGTGCCAGCAGTGGGGGCCCCTTCGAAAAACTGTTTTTT. The gene calls are TRBV25-1 and TRBJ1-4; maybe TRBD1 (5 bases). Between the trimmed V and J ends, which lost 4 bases and 8 bases, there was a span of 11 bases. The V gene's germline CDR1 is MGHDK and CDR2 SYGVNS. The CDR3 consists of 13 residues.